Sequencing of this T cell receptor beta chain was carried out in a study of graft-versus-host responses after intestinal transplantation. Findings and limits, study-wide: Detected in recipient marrow were GvH clones, some of which were first observed in ileum or blood.

With 4 bases clipped from V and 5 bases from J, the junction kept 6 bases outside the gene matches. CDR1 is LGHNA, CDR2 YSLEER, per germline. The CDR3 runs to 15 residues. The assay was immunoSEQ multiplex PCR, and TCRdb's table has in-frame clones only and misses some. The sample includes around 92,000 clones, about 83% of them seen just once. A word on this clone: The antigen remains unidentified.

The chain uses TRBV4-3 and TRBJ2-5; TRBD2 matches 11 bases. The starting material was PBMCs, obtained 255 days after intestinal transplant. This TCR derives from a human patient who received an intestinal transplant, so some T cells may come from the graft donor. The CDR3 reads CASSRLLAGDETQYF. The CDR3 nucleotides read TGCGCCAGCAGCCGATTACTAGCGGGGGATGAGACCCAGTACTTC.